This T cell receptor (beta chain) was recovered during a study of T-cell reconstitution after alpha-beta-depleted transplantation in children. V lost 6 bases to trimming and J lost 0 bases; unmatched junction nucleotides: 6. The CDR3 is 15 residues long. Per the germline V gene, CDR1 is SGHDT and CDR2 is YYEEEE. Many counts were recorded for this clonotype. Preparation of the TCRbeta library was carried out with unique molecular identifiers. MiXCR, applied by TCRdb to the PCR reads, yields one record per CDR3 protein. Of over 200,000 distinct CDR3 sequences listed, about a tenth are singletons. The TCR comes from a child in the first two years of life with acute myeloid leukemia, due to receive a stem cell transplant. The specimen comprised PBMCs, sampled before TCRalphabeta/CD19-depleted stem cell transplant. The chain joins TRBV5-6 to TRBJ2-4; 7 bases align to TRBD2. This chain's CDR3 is CASTLGGVAKNIQYF. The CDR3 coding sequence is TGTGCCAGCACCCTGGGGGGGGTAGCCAAAAACATTCAGTACTTC.